The entry below gives a single TCR beta chain sequence along with its context. The germline gene is not matched at one end of the junction; a read error may be the cause. The data were taken from a study of blood T cell repertoires in COVID-19. Turning to the study itself: Nucleic acid was either cDNA or gDNA, and it came from T cells, B-cell-depleted T cells, or PBMCs.

Under the authors' procedure: By means of reference gene primer amplification, nucleated cell counts were estimated. TCRdb keeps only in-frame clones here, not all; method: immunoSEQ multiplex PCR. The V and J calls and clone size were taken over from that table, and D and trimming were inferred from the DNA. The sample carries under 300,000 clones, roughly 83% recorded once. Sequences were obtained from peripheral blood. This clonotype was obtained from a man older than 75 with acute or convalescent COVID-19.

The CDR3 nucleotides are TGTGCCAACAGCCCCGCCGGGGGACAGGGAACTCGCATATATTTT. The encoded protein is CANSPAGGQGTRIYF. V usage is TRBV7-2 and J usage is TRBJ1-3, with 9 bases aligning to TRBD1. Germline loops: CDR1 SGHTA, CDR2 FQGNSA. The CDR3 has 15 residues. Looking up the rest from reference TRBV7-2 and TRBJ1-3 gives the full variable domain: GAGVSQSPSNKVTEKGKDVELRCDPISGHTALYWYRQSLGQGLEFLIYFQGNSAPDKSGLPSDRFSAERTGGSVSTLTIQRTQQEDSAVYLCANSPAGGQGTRIYFGEGSWLTVV.